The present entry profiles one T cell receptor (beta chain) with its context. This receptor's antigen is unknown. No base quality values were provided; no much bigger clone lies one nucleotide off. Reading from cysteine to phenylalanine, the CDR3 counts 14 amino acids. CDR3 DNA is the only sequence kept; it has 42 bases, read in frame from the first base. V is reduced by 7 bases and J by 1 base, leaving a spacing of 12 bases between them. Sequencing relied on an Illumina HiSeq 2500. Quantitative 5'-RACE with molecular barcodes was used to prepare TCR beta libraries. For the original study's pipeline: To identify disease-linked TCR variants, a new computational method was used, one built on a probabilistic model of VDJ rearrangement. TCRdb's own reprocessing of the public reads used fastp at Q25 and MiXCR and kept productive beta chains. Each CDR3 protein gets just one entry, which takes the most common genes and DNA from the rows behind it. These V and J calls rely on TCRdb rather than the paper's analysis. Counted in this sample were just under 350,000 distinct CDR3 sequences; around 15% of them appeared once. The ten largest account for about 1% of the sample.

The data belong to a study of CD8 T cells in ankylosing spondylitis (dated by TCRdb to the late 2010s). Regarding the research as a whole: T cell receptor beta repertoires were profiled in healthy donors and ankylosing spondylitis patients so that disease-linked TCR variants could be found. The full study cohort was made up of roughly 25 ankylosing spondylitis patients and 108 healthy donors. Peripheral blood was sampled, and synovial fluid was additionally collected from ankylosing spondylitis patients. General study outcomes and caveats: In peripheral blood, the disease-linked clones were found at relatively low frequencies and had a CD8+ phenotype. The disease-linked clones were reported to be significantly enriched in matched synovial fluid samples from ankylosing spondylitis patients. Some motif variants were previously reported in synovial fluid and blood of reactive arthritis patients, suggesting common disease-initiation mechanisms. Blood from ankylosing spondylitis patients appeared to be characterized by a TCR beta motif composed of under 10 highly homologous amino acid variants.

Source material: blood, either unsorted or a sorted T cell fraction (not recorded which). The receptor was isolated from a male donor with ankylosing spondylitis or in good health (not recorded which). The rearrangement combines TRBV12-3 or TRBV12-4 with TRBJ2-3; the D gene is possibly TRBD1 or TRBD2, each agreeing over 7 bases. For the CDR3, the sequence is CASTQGGGTDTQYF. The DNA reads TGTGCCAGCACCCAGGGGGGGGGCACAGATACGCAGTATTTT.